The clone carrying this T cell receptor (beta chain) occurred many times. Its antigen is unknown. Read coverage stops 3 residues before the CDR3 terminus; the germline J gene supplies the remainder. This CDR3 is built from 13 residues. Germline V gene data show CDR1 as SEHNR and CDR2 as FQNEAQ (reference sequence). Trimming shortened V by 5 bases and J by 2 bases, and 9 bases separated the two germline ends. This entry belongs to a study of T cell clonality in common variable immunodeficiency. Broader study findings: CVID subjects showed higher TCRbeta clonality than healthy controls.

TCRdb's copy holds only in-frame clones and misses some; the assay was immunoSEQ multiplex PCR. The sample lists some 38,000 clones, none appearing once, the ten largest making up approximately 0.94%. The clonotype originates from a person aged 18-70 years in good health. Sequencing was done on a sample of peripheral blood mononuclear cells. V usage is TRBV7-9 and J usage is TRBJ2-5; D call uncertain. CDR3 region: CASSLQLQETQYF. The sequenced CDR3 bases are TGTGCCAGCAGCCTACAGCTTCAAGAGACC. The whole variable domain, remainder taken from reference TRBV7-9 and TRBJ2-5, is DTGVSQNPRHKITKRGQNVTFRCDPISEHNRLYWYRQTLGQGPEFLTYFQNEAQLEKSRLLSDRFSAERPKGSFSTLEIQRTEQGDSAMYLCASSLQLQETQYFGPGTRLLVL.